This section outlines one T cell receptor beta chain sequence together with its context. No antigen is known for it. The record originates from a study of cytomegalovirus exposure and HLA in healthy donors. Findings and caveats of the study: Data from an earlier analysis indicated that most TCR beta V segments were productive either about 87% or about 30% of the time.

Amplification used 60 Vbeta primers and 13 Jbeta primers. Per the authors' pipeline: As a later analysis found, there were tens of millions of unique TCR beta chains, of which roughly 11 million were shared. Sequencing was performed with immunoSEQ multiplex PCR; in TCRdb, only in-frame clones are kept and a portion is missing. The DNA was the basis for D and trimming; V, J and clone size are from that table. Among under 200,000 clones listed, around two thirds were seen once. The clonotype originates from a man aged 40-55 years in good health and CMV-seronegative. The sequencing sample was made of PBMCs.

The CDR3 loop reads CASSSDRDHYEQYF. The CDR3 bases are TGTGCCAGCAGCTCGGACAGGGATCACTACGAGCAGTACTTC. The chain links TRBV27 to TRBJ2-7; 8 bases are shared with TRBD1. CDR3 length equals 14 residues. Germline CDR1 is MNHEY and CDR2 is SMNVEV (reference sequence). After removal of 6 bases from V and 3 bases from J, the junction contained 7 bases not matched to a gene.